This TCR beta chain came from a study of blood T cell repertoires in COVID-19. Whole-study context: The study drew acute and convalescent COVID-19 samples from the United States, Italy and Spain. PBMCs, B-cell-depleted T cells, or T cells were the source of the cDNA or gDNA that made up the material.

Points on this clone: Distinct nucleotide sequences in the sample also encode this CDR3.

Germline assignment: CDR1 MNHEY and CDR2 SVGAGI. This CDR3 has 14 amino acids. V dropped 6 bases and J dropped 0; count of bases not matched to a gene: 2. The repertoire was sequenced with immunoSEQ multiplex PCR; TCRdb's copy has only in-frame clones and lacks some. The sample yields about 440,000 clones, around 88% seen once. Sequencing was carried out using peripheral blood. The chain uses TRBV6-5 and TRBJ1-3; 7 bases are a match to TRBD1. The receptor was isolated from a woman aged 25 to 39 with acute or convalescent COVID-19. The CDR3 reads CASSRTGSGNTIYF. CDR3 nucleotide sequence: TGTGCCAGCAGCCGGACAGGCTCTGGAAACACCATATATTTT.